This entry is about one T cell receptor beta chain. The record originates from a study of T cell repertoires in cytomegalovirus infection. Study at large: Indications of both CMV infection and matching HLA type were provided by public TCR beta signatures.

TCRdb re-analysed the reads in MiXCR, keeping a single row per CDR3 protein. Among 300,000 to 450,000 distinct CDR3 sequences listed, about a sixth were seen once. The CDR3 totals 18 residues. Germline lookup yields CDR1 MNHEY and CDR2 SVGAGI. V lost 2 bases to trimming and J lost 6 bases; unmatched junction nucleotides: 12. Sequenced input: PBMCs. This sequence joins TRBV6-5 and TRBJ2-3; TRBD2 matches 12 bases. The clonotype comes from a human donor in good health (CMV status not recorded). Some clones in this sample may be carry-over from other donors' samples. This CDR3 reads CASSYNSGLAGSRDTQYF. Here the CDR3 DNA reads TGTGCCAGCAGTTACAATTCGGGACTAGCGGGCTCCCGGGATACGCAGTATTTT.